These T cell receptor beta chains were read from a single sample in a study of T cell changes during pregnancy in multiple sclerosis. Clones were read by immunoSEQ multiplex PCR, and TCRdb kept only the in-frame ones, dropping some. The data contain 60,000 to 75,000 clones, 92% of them singletons. The sample was peripheral blood, taken in the second trimester of pregnancy. The receptors come from a female donor in good health, enrolled as a control in a pregnancy study. Each CDR3 is given with its conserved first and last residue. The order of the fields is CDR3 protein, CDR3 DNA, V gene, D gene, J gene, clone size. D genes are given only for firm matches. The size field is filled for only some rows; it gives once, few, many or a size class.

cdr3_aa: CASSKRGQGAVTEAFF
cdr3_nt: TGTGCCAGCAGCAAAAGGGGACAGGGGGCGGTCACTGAAGCTTTCTTT
v_call: TRBV21-1
d_call: -
j_call: TRBJ1-1
clone_size: -

cdr3_aa: CASSVGPGVAGVNGELFF
cdr3_nt: TGTGCCAGCAGCGTAGGCCCTGGGGTAGCGGGAGTTAACGGGGAGCTGTTTTTT
v_call: TRBV9
d_call: TRBD2
j_call: TRBJ2-2
clone_size: once

cdr3_aa: CASSIDGGGYGYTF
cdr3_nt: TGTGCCAGCAGCATAGACGGAGGAGGATATGGCTACACCTTC
v_call: TRBV7-3
d_call: -
j_call: TRBJ1-2
clone_size: -

cdr3_aa: CASGLATRVETQYF
cdr3_nt: TGTGCTAGTGGTTTGGCGACGAGGGTAGAGACCCAGTACTTC
v_call: TRBV12-5
d_call: -
j_call: TRBJ2-5
clone_size: -

cdr3_aa: CASSTARPGTSGGSYNEQFF
cdr3_nt: TGTGCCAGCAGCACAGCCCGTCCCGGGACTAGCGGGGGTTCCTACAATGAGCAGTTCTTC
v_call: TRBV7-8
d_call: TRBD2
j_call: TRBJ2-1
clone_size: -

cdr3_aa: CASSPRGAGANVLTF
cdr3_nt: TGTGCCAGCAGCCCCAGGGGCGCTGGGGCCAACGTCCTGACTTTC
v_call: TRBV28
d_call: -
j_call: TRBJ2-6
clone_size: -

cdr3_aa: CASSIRDRGISSPLHF
cdr3_nt: TGTGCCAGCAGCATAAGGGACAGGGGAATTAGTTCACCCCTCCACTTT
v_call: TRBV5-8
d_call: TRBD1
j_call: TRBJ1-6
clone_size: -

cdr3_aa: CASSLARSEQYF
cdr3_nt: TGCGCCAGCAGCTTGGCTAGATCCGAGCAGTACTTC
v_call: TRBV5-1
d_call: -
j_call: TRBJ2-7
clone_size: -

cdr3_aa: CASGKGPEQETQYF
cdr3_nt: TGTGCCAGCGGTAAGGGGCCAGAACAAGAGACCCAGTACTTC
v_call: TRBV2
d_call: -
j_call: TRBJ2-5
clone_size: -

cdr3_aa: CASKLQGGGYTF
cdr3_nt: TGCGCCAGCAAACTCCAAGGGGGTGGCTACACCTTC
v_call: TRBV5-1
d_call: -
j_call: TRBJ1-2
clone_size: -

cdr3_aa: CASSSTSASTDTQYF
cdr3_nt: TGTGCCAGCAGCTCCACTAGCGCAAGCACAGATACGCAGTATTTT
v_call: TRBV7-8
d_call: TRBD2
j_call: TRBJ2-3
clone_size: -

cdr3_aa: CASSIPGSPQDTQYF
cdr3_nt: TGTGCCAGTAGTATTCCAGGCAGCCCACAAGATACGCAGTATTTT
v_call: TRBV19
d_call: -
j_call: TRBJ2-3
clone_size: -

cdr3_aa: CASRGGNTEAFF
cdr3_nt: TGCGCCAGCAGGGGAGGGAACACTGAAGCTTTCTTT
v_call: TRBV5-1
d_call: -
j_call: TRBJ1-1
clone_size: -

cdr3_aa: CASRVRGAAYEQYF
cdr3_nt: TGTGCCAGCAGGGTTCGGGGGGCGGCCTACGAGCAGTACTTC
v_call: TRBV28
d_call: -
j_call: TRBJ2-7
clone_size: -

cdr3_aa: CASRELGNIQYF
cdr3_nt: TGTGCCAGCAGGGAACTAGGAAACATTCAGTACTTC
v_call: TRBV2
d_call: -
j_call: TRBJ2-4
clone_size: -

cdr3_aa: CASPGTGEAFF
cdr3_nt: TGTGCCAGTCCTGGGACAGGTGAAGCTTTCTTT
v_call: TRBV7-9
d_call: TRBD1
j_call: TRBJ1-1
clone_size: few

cdr3_aa: CASSPGLAGDEQYF
cdr3_nt: TGCGCCAGCAGCCCCGGACTAGCGGGAGACGAGCAGTACTTC
v_call: TRBV4-3
d_call: TRBD2
j_call: TRBJ2-7
clone_size: -

cdr3_aa: CLVLGSEGATDTQYF
cdr3_nt: TGCCTTGTATTGGGGAGCGAAGGAGCCACAGATACGCAGTATTTT
v_call: TRBV29-1
d_call: -
j_call: TRBJ2-3
clone_size: -